This T cell receptor beta chain emerged from a study of shared clonotypes between healthy human individuals. Study information: Three plates each covered CD4 naive and memory; CD8 naive two, CD8 memory one.

Comments on this clone: Its antigen is undetermined.

Whole-study findings and limits: Larger estimated richness was generally seen in naive subsets than in memory subsets. The sharing of approximately 4.6% of naive CD4 clonotypes was seen across a few donors.

The CDR3 runs 17 residues. The germline gives CDR1 SGHAT, CDR2 FQNNGV. V was clipped by 0 bases and J by 4 bases, with 16 bases between them. Naive CD8 cells, CD45RO-negative and positively selected for CCR7, excluded terminally differentiated effector memory CD45RA+ cells. Donors were healthy HIV-negative adults without recently reported acute infections or vaccinations. Assay: immunoSEQ multiplex PCR; the TCRdb copy retains only in-frame clones and omits some. This table has millions of clones, approximately 94% appearing once. This TCR was sampled from a man aged 18 to 30 in good health. The sequenced sample was naive CD8+ T cells sorted from blood. The chain couples TRBV11-2 to TRBJ2-1; no definite D call. DNA of the CDR3: TGTGCCAGCAGCTTAGATCTCTTAGCAGAGCTATACAATGAGCAGTTCTTC. Translation: CASSLDLLAELYNEQFF.